These T cell receptor beta chains were read from a single sample in a study of blood T cell repertoires in COVID-19. The repertoire was sequenced with immunoSEQ multiplex PCR; TCRdb's copy has only in-frame clones and lacks some. The data contain some 530,000 clones, approximately 85% of them seen just once; the ten biggest clones take up approximately 2.9%. Sequencing was carried out using peripheral blood. The source is a human donor in a cohort sampled during active COVID-19. The CDR3 runs from the conserved cysteine through the conserved F or W. D genes are given only for firm matches. Only some rows state a clone size, as once, few, many or a class for expanded clones.

j_call	d_call	clone_size	v_call	cdr3_aa	cdr3_nt
TRBJ2-7	.	.	TRBV10-3	CAISDPVNRAPYEQYF	TGTGCCATCAGTGACCCCGTAAACCGCGCACCCTACGAGCAGTACTTC
TRBJ1-1	TRBD1	.	TRBV5-1	CASSLQGATEAFF	TGCGCCAGCAGCTTACAGGGGGCCACTGAAGCTTTCTTT
TRBJ1-1	.	few	TRBV5-4	CASSSDTSNTEAFF	TGTGCCAGCAGCTCTGACACTTCGAACACTGAAGCTTTCTTT
TRBJ2-2	.	.	TRBV27	CASSEQGRPNTGELFF	TGTGCCAGCAGCGAACAGGGTCGTCCGAACACCGGGGAGCTGTTTTTT
TRBJ1-4	TRBD1	few	TRBV14	CASSHRRQGHEKLFF	TGTGCCAGCAGCCATCGGAGACAGGGCCATGAAAAACTGTTTTTT
TRBJ2-7	TRBD2	.	TRBV25-1	CASSDWSGSYEQYF	TGTGCCAGCAGTGATTGGAGCGGGAGCTACGAGCAGTACTTC
TRBJ1-2	.	.	TRBV25-1	CASIVIYGYTF	TGTGCCAGCATAGTAATTTATGGCTACACCTTC
TRBJ2-7	.	once	TRBV10-3	CAISESATPHYF	TGTGCCATCAGTGAGTCGGCGACTCCCCATTACTTC
TRBJ2-7	TRBD2	.	TRBV19	CASSILAGAGEQYF	TGTGCCAGTAGTATCCTAGCGGGAGCCGGCGAGCAGTACTTC
TRBJ1-2	.	.	TRBV11-2	CASSLEGGARERWGYTF	TGTGCCAGCAGCTTAGAGGGTGGGGCCCGGGAGCGGTGGGGCTACACCTTC
TRBJ1-4	.	.	TRBV28	CASSQGGRTNEKLFF	TGTGCCAGCAGCCAGGGTGGCAGAACTAATGAAAAACTGTTTTTT
TRBJ2-7	.	.	TRBV5-1	CASSLGTPYEQYF	TGCGCCAGCAGCTTGGGGACTCCGTACGAGCAGTACTTC